This T cell receptor beta chain was captured in a study of neoadjuvant anti-PD-1 for oral cavity cancer. Notes on the study in general: Higher pretreatment blood Treg/Th17 ratios correlated with higher pretreatment blood and lower post-treatment tumor TCRbeta clonality.

TCRdb's table, derived via immunoSEQ multiplex PCR, lists solely in-frame clones and lacks some. This table has 60,000 to 75,000 clones, roughly three quarters appearing once. Stage II-IVA oral cavity squamous cell carcinoma was new and untreated by systemic or radiation therapy. The patients had HPV-negative, locally advanced oral cavity squamous cell carcinoma. Blood cells were analyzed directly, without culture or expansion. The CDR3 has 15 residues. CDR1 and CDR2 (germline): SGHRS, YFSETQ. V was clipped by 3 bases and J by 4 bases; unmatched bases: 6. In regard to this clone: Its antigen is as yet unknown.

The receptor's source is a person aged 35-79 years with oral cavity squamous cell carcinoma. The input for sequencing was PBMCs, taken before nivolumab (anti-PD-1) treatment. The chain couples TRBV5-1 to TRBJ2-2; 7 bases are shared with TRBD1. The CDR3 DNA reads as TGCGCCAGCAGCTACGACAGGGCCTCCACCGGGGAGCTGTTTTTT. It codes for CASSYDRASTGELFF.